This T cell receptor (beta chain) was sequenced during a study of T cell responses to AZD1222 COVID-19 vaccine. Study-level points and caveats: Nearly half of spike-specific TCRs reportedly target variant regions that are unmutated in the B.1.351 and B.1.1.7 variants. It was only 6 or 7 AZD1222 recipients who were seropositive at baseline.

This table comes from immunoSEQ multiplex PCR, and its TCRdb copy is limited to in-frame clones, with some not included. The table includes 100,000 to 150,000 clones, 70% to 90% detected once. Trimming cost V 4 bases and J 3 bases, with 15 bases left between them. The length of the CDR3 is 15 residues. CDR1 and CDR2 (germline): SGHDN, FVKESK. With respect to this clone: Its antigen is as yet unknown.

Source: peripheral blood, taken on day 0 of AZD1222 vaccination. The V call is TRBV14, the J call TRBJ1-2; D possibly corresponds to TRBD1 (5 bases). The sequence was obtained from an adult in good health. CDR3 sequence reads: CASSLGAGYHYGYTF. As DNA, the CDR3 is TGTGCCAGCAGCCTCGGGGCAGGGTACCACTATGGCTACACCTTC.